This T cell receptor (beta chain) was identified during a study of shared clonotypes between healthy human individuals. Across the study: There were three CD4 naive, three CD4 memory, two CD8 naive and one CD8 memory plates per donor. Overall study findings and caveats: Estimated richness values were generally larger in naive subsets than in memory subsets. Exclusively blood specimens were collected; tissue repertoires likely differ.

Profiling relied on immunoSEQ multiplex PCR, and the TCRdb table lists in-frame clones only, not all of them. The table shows roughly 2,300,000 clones, with roughly 92% occurring only once. Germline V gene sequence: CDR1 SGHRS, CDR2 YFSETQ. The CDR3 is 15 amino acids. V lost 4 bases and J lost 3; bases outside the gene matches: 5. All the donors were Caucasian adults who lived in Nashville, Tennessee. With respect to this clone: What it binds is not known.

The TCR was taken from a man in his late teens or twenties in good health. Some clones in this sample may be carry-over from other donors' samples. The chain links TRBV5-1 to TRBJ2-1, with 9 bases that match TRBD2. Sequenced sample: naive CD4+ T cells from PBMCs. This sample's subset: CD45RA+ positively selected. The CDR3 reads CASSPGTSFYNEQFF. In nucleotides, the CDR3 is TGCGCCAGCAGCCCAGGGACTAGCTTCTACAATGAGCAGTTCTTC.